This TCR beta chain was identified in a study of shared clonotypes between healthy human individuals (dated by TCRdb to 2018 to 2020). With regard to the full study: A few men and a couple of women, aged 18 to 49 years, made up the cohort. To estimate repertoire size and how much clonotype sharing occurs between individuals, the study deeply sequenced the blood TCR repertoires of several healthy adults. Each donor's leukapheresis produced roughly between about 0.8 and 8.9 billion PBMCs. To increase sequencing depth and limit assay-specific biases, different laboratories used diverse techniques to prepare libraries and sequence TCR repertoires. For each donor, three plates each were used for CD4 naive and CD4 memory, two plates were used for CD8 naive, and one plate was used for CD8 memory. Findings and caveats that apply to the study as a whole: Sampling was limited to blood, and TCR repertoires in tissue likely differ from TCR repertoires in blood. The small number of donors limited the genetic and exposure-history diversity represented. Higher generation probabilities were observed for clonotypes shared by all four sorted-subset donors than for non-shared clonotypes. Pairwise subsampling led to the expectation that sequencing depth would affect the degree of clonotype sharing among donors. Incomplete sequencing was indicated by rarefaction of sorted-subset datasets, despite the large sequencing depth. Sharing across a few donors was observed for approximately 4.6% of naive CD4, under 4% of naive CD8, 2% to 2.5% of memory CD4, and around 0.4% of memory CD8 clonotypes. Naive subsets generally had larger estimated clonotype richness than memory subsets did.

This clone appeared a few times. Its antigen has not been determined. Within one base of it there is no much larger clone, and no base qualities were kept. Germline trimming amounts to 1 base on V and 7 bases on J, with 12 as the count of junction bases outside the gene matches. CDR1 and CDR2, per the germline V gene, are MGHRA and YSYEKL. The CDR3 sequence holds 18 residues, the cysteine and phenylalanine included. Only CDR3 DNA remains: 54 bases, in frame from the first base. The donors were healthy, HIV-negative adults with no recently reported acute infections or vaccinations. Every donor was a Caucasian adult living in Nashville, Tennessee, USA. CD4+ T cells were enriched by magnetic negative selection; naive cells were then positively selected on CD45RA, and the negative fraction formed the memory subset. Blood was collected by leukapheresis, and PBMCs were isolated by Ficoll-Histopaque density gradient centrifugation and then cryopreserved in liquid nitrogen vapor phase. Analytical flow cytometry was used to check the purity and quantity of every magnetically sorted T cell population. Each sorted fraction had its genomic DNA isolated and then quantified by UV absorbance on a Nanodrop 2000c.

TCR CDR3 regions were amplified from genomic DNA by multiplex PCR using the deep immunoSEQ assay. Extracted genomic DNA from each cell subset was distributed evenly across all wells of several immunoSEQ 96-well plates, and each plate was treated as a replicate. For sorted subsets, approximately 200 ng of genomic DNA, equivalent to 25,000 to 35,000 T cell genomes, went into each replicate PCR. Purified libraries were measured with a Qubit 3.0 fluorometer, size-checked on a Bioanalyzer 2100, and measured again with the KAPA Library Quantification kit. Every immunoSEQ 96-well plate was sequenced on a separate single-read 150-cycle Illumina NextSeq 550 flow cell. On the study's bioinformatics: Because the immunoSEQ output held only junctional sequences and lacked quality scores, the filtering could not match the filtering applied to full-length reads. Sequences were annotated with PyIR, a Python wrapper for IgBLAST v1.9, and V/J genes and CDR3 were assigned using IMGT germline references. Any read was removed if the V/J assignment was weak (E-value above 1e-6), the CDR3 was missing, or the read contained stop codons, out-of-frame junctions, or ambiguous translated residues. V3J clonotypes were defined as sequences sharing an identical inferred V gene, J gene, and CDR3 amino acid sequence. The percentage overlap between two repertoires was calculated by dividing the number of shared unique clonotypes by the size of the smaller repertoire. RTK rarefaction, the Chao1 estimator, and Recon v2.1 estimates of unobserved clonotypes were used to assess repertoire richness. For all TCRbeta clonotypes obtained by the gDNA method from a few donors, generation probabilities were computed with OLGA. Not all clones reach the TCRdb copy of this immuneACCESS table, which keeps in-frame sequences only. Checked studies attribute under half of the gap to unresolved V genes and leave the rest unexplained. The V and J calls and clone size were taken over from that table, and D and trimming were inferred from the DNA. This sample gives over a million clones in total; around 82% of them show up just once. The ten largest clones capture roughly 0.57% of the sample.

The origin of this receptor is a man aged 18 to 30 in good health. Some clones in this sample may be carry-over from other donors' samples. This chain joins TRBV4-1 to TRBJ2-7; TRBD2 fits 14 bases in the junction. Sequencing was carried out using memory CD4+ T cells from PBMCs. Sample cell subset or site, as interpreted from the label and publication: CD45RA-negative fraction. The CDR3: CASSQGPGLAGEGWEQYF. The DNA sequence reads TGCGCCAGCAGCCAAGGGCCGGGACTAGCGGGAGAAGGGTGGGAGCAGTACTTC.